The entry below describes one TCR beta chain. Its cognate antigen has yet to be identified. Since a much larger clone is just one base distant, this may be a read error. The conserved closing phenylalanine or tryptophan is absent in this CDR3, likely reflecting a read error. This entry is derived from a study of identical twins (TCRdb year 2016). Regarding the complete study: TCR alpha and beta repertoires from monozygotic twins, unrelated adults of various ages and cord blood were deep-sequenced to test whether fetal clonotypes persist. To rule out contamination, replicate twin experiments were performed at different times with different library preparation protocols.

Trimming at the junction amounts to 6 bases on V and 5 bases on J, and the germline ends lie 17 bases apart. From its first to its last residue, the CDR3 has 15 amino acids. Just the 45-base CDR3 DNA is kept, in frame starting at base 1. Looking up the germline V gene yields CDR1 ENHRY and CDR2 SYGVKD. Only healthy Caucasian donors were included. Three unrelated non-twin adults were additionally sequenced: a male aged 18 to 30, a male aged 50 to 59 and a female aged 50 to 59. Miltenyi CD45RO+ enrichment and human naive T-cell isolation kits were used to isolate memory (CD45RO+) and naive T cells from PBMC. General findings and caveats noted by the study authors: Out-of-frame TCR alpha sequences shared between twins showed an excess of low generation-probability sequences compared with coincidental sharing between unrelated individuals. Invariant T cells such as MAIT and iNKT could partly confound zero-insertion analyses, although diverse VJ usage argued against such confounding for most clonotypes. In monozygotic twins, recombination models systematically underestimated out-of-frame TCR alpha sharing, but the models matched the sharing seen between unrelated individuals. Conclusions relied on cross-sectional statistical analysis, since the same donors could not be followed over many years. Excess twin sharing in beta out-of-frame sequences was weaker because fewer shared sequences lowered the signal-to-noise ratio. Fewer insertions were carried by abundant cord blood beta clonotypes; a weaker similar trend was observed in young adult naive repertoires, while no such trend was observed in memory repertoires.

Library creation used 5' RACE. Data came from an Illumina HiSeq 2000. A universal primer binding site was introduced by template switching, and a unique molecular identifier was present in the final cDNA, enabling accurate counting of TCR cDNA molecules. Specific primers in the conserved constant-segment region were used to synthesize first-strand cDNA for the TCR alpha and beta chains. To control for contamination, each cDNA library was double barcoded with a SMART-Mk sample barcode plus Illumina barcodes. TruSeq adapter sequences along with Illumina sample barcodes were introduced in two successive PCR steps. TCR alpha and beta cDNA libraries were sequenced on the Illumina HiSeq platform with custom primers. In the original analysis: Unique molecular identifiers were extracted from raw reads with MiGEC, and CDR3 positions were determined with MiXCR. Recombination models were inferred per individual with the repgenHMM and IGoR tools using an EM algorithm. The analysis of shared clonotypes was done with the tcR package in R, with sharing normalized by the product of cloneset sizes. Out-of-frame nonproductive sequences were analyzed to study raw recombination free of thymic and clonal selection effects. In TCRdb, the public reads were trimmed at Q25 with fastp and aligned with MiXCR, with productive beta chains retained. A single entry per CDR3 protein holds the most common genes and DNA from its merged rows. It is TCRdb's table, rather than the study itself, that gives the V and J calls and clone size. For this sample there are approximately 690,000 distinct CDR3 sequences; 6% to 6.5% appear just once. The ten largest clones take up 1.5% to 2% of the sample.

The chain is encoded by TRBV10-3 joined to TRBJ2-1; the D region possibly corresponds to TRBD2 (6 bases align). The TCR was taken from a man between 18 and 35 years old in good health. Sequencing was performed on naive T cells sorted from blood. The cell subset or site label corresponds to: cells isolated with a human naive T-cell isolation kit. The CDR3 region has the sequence CAIRGWASEDNEQFV. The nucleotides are TGTGCCATCAGGGGGTGGGCTAGCGAGGACAATGAGCAGTTCGTC.